This note documents a single TCR beta chain sequence. Its antigen is not known. Per germline, CDR1 SQVTM and CDR2 ANQGSEA. The CDR3 is made up of 12 amino acids. V lost 3 bases to trimming and J lost 10 bases; unmatched junction nucleotides: 4. This sample stems from a study of cytotoxic CD8 clonotypes in ibrutinib-treated CLL. The study, taken as a whole, reports: The public clonotypes identified were infrequent and showed contraction or stability on treatment.

Clones were read by immunoSEQ multiplex PCR, and TCRdb kept only the in-frame ones, dropping some. The sample holds 150,000 or so clones, around 77% seen once. The receptor comes from a human donor with chronic lymphocytic leukemia. The gene calls are TRBV29-1 and TRBJ2-1, with TRBD2 matching 9 bases. This material consisted of PBMCs, taken after 12 months of ibrutinib treatment. The CDR3 loop reads CSVEDGLAEQFF. In DNA form, the CDR3 reads TGCAGCGTTGAGGATGGACTAGCGGAGCAGTTCTTC.